Shown below are 11 T cell receptor beta chains from a single sample sequenced in a study of cytomegalovirus exposure and HLA in healthy donors. The PCR made use of 60 Vbeta and 13 Jbeta primers. Clones were read by immunoSEQ multiplex PCR, and TCRdb kept only the in-frame ones, dropping some. Among roughly 100,000 clones, 60% to 80% were seen once, and the ten largest hold 2.5% to 3.5%. The sequenced sample consisted of PBMCs. Source of these receptors: a man aged 25-40 years in good health and CMV-seronegative.

The chain carries TRBV7-9 and TRBJ2-7; the match to TRBD1 covers 8 bases. In germline, CDR1 is SEHNR, CDR2 FQNEAQ (reference sequence). Trimming at V came to 6 bases and at J to 5 bases, leaving 9 bases not matched to a gene. There are 14 residues in the CDR3. CDR3 coding DNA: TGTGCCAGCAGAAAGGACAGGGTTCCCGACGAGCAGTACTTC. Translation: CASRKDRVPDEQYF.

This clone has more than one count but fewer than ten. This rearrangement joins TRBV19 to TRBJ2-2; 11 bases agree with TRBD2. CDR1 and CDR2 from the germline V gene are LNHDA and SQIVND (reference sequence). Trimming cost V 4 bases and J 6 bases; bases outside gene matches: 10. The CDR3 length is 17 residues. The CDR3 loop reads CASSTWTSGPPAGELFF. CDR3 nucleotide sequence: TGTGCCAGTAGTACCTGGACTAGCGGGCCGCCGGCCGGGGAGCTGTTTTTT.

In DNA form, the CDR3 reads TGTGCCAGCAGCTCTACCGGACAGGTTTATGAAAAACTGTTTTTT. Protein: CASSSTGQVYEKLFF. The V call is TRBV6-5, the J call TRBJ1-4, with TRBD1 identical over 7 bases. Germline V gene lookup returns CDR1 MNHEY and CDR2 SVGAGI. V lost 6 bases to trimming and J lost 6 bases; unmatched junction nucleotides: 10. CDR3 length equals 15 residues.

J is TRBJ1-3 and V is TRBV5-1; D not resolved. This CDR3 is 16 amino acids long. The V and J ends lost 4 bases and 1 base respectively, with 15 bases between them. Germline values: CDR1 SGHRS, CDR2 YFSETQ. The CDR3 reads CASSDGSYTSGNTIYF. CDR3 DNA: TGCGCCAGCAGCGACGGGTCCTATACATCTGGAAACACCATATATTTT.

The chain employs TRBV5-8 and TRBJ2-1; TRBD1 might be the D (8 bases). V was clipped by 3 bases and J by 8 bases, with 18 bases between them. CDR1 and CDR2 (germline): SGHTS, YDEGEE. There are 15 residues in the CDR3. The CDR3 protein is CASSWGGQGADEQFF. DNA of the CDR3: TGTGCCAGCAGCTGGGGGGGCCAGGGGGCAGATGAGCAGTTCTTC.

The chain carries TRBV18 and TRBJ2-1, with 7 bases lining up with TRBD2. The V gene end was trimmed by 6 bases and the J gene end by 6 bases; junction bases not matched to a gene: 5. The CDR3 runs to 13 residues. Germline loops: CDR1 KGHSH, CDR2 LQKENI. The CDR3 loop is CASSPPGGNEQFF. Here the CDR3 DNA reads TGTGCCAGCTCTCCCCCGGGGGGCAATGAGCAGTTCTTC. Full variable domain (rest looked up from reference TRBV18 and TRBJ2-1): NAGVMQNPRHLVRRRGQEARLRCSPMKGHSHVYWYRQLPEEGLKFMVYLQKENIIDESGMPKERFSAEFPKEGPSILRIQQVVRGDSAAYFCASSPPGGNEQFFGPGTRLTVL.

This clone appeared a few times. The rearrangement links TRBV9 to TRBJ1-2; the match to TRBD1 covers 9 bases. The CDR3 has 16 residues. The V and J ends lost 3 bases and 1 base, in that order; junction bases with no gene match: 7. The germline V gene encodes CDR1 SGDLS and CDR2 YYNGEE. The CDR3 region has the DNA TGTGCCAGCAGCGCGACAGGGGGACCGCTTAACTATGGCTACACCTTC. Its protein product is CASSATGGPLNYGYTF.

This clone showed up just a few times. V and J are TRBV25-1 and TRBJ1-5; possible D gene TRBD1, 6 bases. Trimming stripped 7 bases from V and 7 bases from J, with 11 bases between. CDR3 length: 12 residues. The germline CDR1 and CDR2 sequences are MGHDK and SYGVNS. The CDR3 DNA is TGTGCCAGCAACAGGGATTACCAGCCCCAGCATTTT. Its translation is CASNRDYQPQHF.

This clone has more than one count but fewer than ten. The J gene is TRBJ2-5, the V gene TRBV7-9; TRBD1 matches at 7 bases. The CDR3 totals 15 residues. V shed 6 bases, J shed 1 base, and the junction held 8 bases outside the gene matches. Germline-derived CDR1 and CDR2 are SEHNR and FQNEAQ (reference sequence). The CDR3 is CASRPMTGSQETQYF. CDR3 DNA: TGTGCCAGCAGACCAATGACAGGGTCCCAAGAGACCCAGTACTTC. Full variable domain (missing parts from reference TRBV7-9 and TRBJ2-5): DTGVSQNPRHKITKRGQNVTFRCDPISEHNRLYWYRQTLGQGPEFLTYFQNEAQLEKSRLLSDRFSAERPKGSFSTLEIQRTEQGDSAMYLCASRPMTGSQETQYFGPGTRLLVL.

The chain joins TRBV5-1 to TRBJ2-1, with a weak D call TRBD2 (5 bases). The CDR3 covers 15 residues. Per germline, CDR1 SGHRS and CDR2 YFSETQ. The germline V and J ends were trimmed by 3 bases and 4 bases, with 14 bases remaining between them. CDR3 residues: CASSSPGSTYNEQFF. The CDR3 nucleotides read TGCGCCAGCAGCTCTCCGGGAAGCACGTACAATGAGCAGTTCTTC.

Worth noting for this clone: The germline gene is not matched at one end of the junction; a read error may be the cause. Other DNA variants within this sample encode the same CDR3. This chain uses TRBV15 with TRBJ2-2; a weak D match, TRBD2 (7 bases). The CDR3 totals 20 residues. Germline V gene data show CDR1 as LNHNV and CDR2 as YYDKDF (reference sequence). DNA for the CDR3: TGTGCTACCAGCAGAGAGGGGGGGGGCCAGTCAACAGGGCCCACCGGGGAGCTGTTTTTT. This encodes CATSREGGGQSTGPTGELFF. The full variable domain, completed using reference TRBV15 and TRBJ2-2, is DAMVIQNPRYQVTQFGKPVTLSCSQTLNHNVMYWYQQKSSQAPKLLFHYYDKDFNNEADTPDNFQSRRPNTSFCFLDIRSPGLGDTAMYLCATSREGGGQSTGPTGELFFGEGSRLTVL.